This T cell receptor (beta chain) was observed in a study of blood T cell repertoires in COVID-19. Germline CDR1 is MDHEN and CDR2 is SYDVKM. Trimming left V 6 bases short and J 1 base short, with 9 bases between. CDR3 length equals 13 residues. Authors' methods: Amplification of reference gene primers was used by the study to estimate nucleated cell counts. Method: immunoSEQ multiplex PCR; TCRdb's copy keeps in-frame clones and lacks some. V and J calls and clone size are as listed in that table; D and trimming were resolved from the DNA. The repertoire includes under 200,000 clones, about nine tenths of them detected once, and around 3.5% sits in the top ten.

This sequence originates from a man in his sixties or seventies with acute or convalescent COVID-19. The sequenced sample consisted of peripheral blood. This chain uses TRBV28 with TRBJ1-1; no clear D gene. The chain's CDR3 is CASSGNRNTEAFF. The CDR3 DNA is TGTGCCAGCAGCGGTAACAGGAACACTGAAGCTTTCTTT.